One and the same sample provided the 7 T cell receptor beta chains below, sequenced in a study of T cell repertoires in cytomegalovirus infection. TCRdb redid the calling of the reads with MiXCR, one entry per CDR3 protein. The data contain under 120,000 distinct CDR3 sequences, around 40% of them singletons. These TCRs' antigens remain unknown. Source: CD8+ T cells from cultured PBMCs, taken from culture after CMV antigen stimulation. Source of these receptors: a human donor in good health (CMV status not recorded). Some clones in this sample may be carry-over from other donors' samples.

This clonotype was counted ten times or more. The rearrangement uses TRBV2 and TRBJ2-1, with D tentatively TRBD2 (6 bases). CDR3 length: 16 amino acids. V lost 0 bases to trimming and J lost 2 bases, with 11 bases between them. Germline CDR1 reads SNHLY; CDR2 reads FYNNEI. In nucleotides, the CDR3 is TGTGCCAGCAGTGAAGCGCTTAGCGGCCCCTACAATGAGCAGTTCTTC. Protein sequence: CASSEALSGPYNEQFF. The full variable domain, with the rest looked up from reference TRBV2 and TRBJ2-1, is EPEVTQTPSHQVTQMGQEVILRCVPISNHLYFYWYRQILGQKVEFLVSFYNNEISEKSEIFDDQFSVERPDGSNFTLKIRSTKLEDSAMYFCASSEALSGPYNEQFFGPGTRLTVL.

This clonotype appeared a few times. The V call is TRBV11-2, the J call TRBJ2-1, with 7 nucleotides matching TRBD1. V shed 5 bases, J shed 9 bases, and the junction held 10 bases outside the gene matches. Per germline, CDR1 SGHAT and CDR2 FQNNGV. CDR3 length equals 14 residues. In nucleotides, the CDR3 is TGTGCCAGCAGCCTTAGTGGGAACAGGGGTGAGCAGTTCTTC. Protein sequence: CASSLSGNRGEQFF.

This clonotype was observed a single time. The CDR3 nucleotides are TGTGCCAGCAGCGTAGAAGGGGCATACTACAATGAGCAGTTCTTC. Translating gives CASSVEGAYYNEQFF. The chain employs TRBV9 and TRBJ2-1; D is perhaps TRBD1 (5 bases). Germline V gives CDR1 SGDLS, CDR2 YYNGEE. This CDR3 spans 15 amino acids. The germline V and J ends were trimmed by 0 bases and 3 bases, with 10 bases remaining between them.

The chain carries TRBV15 and TRBJ2-7, with TRBD2 matching over 8 bases. CDR1 and CDR2 (germline): LNHNV, YYDKDF (reference sequence). V shed 6 bases, J shed 0 bases, and the junction held 7 bases outside the gene matches. CDR3 length: 15 amino acids. The CDR3 region has the DNA TGTGCCACCAGTGAAGAGCGGGGGAGCTCCTACGAGCAGTACTTC. This encodes CATSEERGSSYEQYF.

The V and J genes are TRBV5-5 and TRBJ2-1; 14 bases line up with TRBD2. CDR1 is SGHKS and CDR2 is YYEKEE in the germline V gene (reference sequence). Losses at the gene ends were 2 bases for V and 7 bases for J; bases not matched to a gene: 8. The CDR3 runs to 17 residues. Here the CDR3 DNA reads TGTGCCAGCAGCTTATGGACTAGCGGGGGGACGGGAAATGAGCAGTTCTTC. Residues: CASSLWTSGGTGNEQFF.

The chain employs TRBV24-1 and TRBJ2-1, with a tentative D call TRBD1 (5 bases). In germline, CDR1 is KGHDR, CDR2 SFDVKD. This CDR3 spans 13 amino acids. Trimming stripped 2 bases from V and 7 bases from J, with 8 bases between. CDR3: CATSDSRANEQFF. The CDR3 nucleotides are TGTGCCACCAGTGATTCCAGGGCGAATGAGCAGTTCTTC.

This sequence joins TRBV10-2 and TRBJ1-1; tentative D call: TRBD1 (5 bases). V lost 10 bases to trimming and J lost 3 bases, with 15 bases between them. Germline V gene lookup returns CDR1 WSHSY and CDR2 SAAADI. The CDR3 is made up of 13 amino acids. In nucleotides, the CDR3 is TGCGCCATCCGGGCAGGGTGGGACACTGAAGCTTTCTTT. Its translation is CAIRAGWDTEAFF.